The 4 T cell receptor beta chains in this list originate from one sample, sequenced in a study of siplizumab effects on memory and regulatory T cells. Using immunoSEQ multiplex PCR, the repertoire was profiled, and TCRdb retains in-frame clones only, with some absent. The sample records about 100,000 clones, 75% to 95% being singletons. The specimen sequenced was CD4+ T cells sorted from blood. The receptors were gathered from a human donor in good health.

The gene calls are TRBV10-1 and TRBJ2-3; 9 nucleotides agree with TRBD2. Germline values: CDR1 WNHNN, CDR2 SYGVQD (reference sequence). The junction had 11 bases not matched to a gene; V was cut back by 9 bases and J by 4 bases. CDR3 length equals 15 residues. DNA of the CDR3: TGCGCCAGTGGCACGGGGCGGGGGGGCGCAGATACGCAGTATTTT. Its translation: CASGTGRGGADTQYF.

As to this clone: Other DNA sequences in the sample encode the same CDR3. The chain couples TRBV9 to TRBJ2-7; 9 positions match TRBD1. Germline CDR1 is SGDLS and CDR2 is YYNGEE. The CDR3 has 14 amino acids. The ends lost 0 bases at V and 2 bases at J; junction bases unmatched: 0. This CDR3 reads CASSVGTGAYEQYF. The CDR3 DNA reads TGTGCCAGCAGCGTAGGGACAGGGGCCTACGAGCAGTACTTC.

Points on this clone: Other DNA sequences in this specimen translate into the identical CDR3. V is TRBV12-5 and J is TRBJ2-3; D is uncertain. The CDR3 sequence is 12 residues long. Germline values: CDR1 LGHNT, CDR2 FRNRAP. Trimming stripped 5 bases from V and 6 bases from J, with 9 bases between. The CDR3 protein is CASGLGRDTQYF. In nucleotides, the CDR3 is TGTGCTAGTGGTCTAGGGCGGGATACGCAGTATTTT.

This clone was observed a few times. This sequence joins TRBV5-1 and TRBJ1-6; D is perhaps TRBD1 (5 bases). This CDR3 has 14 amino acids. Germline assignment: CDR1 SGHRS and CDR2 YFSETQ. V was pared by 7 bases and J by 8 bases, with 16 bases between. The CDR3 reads CASRRRGEDSPLHF. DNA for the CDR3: TGCGCCAGCCGCCGTCGGGGGGAGGATTCACCCCTCCACTTT. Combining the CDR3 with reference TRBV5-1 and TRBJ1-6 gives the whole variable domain KAGVTQTPRYLIKTRGQQVTLSCSPISGHRSVSWYQQTPGQGLQFLFEYFSETQRNKGNFPGRFSGRQFSNSRSEMNVSTLELGDSALYLCASRRRGEDSPLHFGNGTRLTVT.